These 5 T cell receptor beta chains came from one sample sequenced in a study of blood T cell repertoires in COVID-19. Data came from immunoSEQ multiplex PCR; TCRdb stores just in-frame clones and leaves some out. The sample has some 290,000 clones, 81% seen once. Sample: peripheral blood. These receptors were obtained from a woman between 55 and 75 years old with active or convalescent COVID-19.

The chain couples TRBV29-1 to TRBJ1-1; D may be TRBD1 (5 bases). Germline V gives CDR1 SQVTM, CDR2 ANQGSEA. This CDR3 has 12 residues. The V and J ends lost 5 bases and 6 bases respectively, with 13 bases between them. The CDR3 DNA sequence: TGCAGCGTTCGGGCAGGGAGGGCTGAAGCTTTCTTT. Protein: CSVRAGRAEAFF.

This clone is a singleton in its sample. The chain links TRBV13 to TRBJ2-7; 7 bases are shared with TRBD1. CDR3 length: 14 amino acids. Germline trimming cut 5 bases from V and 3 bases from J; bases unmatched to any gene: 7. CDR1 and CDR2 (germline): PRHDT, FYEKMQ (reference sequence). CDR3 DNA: TGTGCCAGCAGCCACAGCGACAGGGACTACGAGCAGTACTTC. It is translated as CASSHSDRDYEQYF.

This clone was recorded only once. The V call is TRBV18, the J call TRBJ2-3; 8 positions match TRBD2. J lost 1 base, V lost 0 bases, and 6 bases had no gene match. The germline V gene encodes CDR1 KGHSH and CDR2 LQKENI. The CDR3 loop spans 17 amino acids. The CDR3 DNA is TGTGCCAGCTCACCACCGAAGGGCGGGGGGCGCACAGATACGCAGTATTTT. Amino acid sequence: CASSPPKGGGRTDTQYF.

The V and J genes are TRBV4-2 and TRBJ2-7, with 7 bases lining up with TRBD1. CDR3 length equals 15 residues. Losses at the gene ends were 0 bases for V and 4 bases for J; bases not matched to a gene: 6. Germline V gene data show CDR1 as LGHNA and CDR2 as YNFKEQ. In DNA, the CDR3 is TGTGCCAGCAGCCAAGAGGGACAGAGAGGGTACGAGCAGTACTTC. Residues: CASSQEGQRGYEQYF.

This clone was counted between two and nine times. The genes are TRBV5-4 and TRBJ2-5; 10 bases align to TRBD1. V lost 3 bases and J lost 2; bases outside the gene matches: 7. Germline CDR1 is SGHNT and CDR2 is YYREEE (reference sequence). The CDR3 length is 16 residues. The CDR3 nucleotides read TGTGCCAGCAGCTCGCGAAGGACAGGGGGTCAAGAGACCCAGTACTTC. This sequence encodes CASSSRRTGGQETQYF.